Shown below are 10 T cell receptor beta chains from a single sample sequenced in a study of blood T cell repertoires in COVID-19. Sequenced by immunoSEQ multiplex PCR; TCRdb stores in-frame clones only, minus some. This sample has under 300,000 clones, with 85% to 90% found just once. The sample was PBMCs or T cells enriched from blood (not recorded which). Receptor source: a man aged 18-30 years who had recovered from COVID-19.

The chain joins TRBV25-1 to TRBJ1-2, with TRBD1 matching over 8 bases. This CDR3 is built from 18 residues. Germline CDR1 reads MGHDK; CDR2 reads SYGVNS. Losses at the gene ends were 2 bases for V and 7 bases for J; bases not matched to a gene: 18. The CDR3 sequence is CASSEPQTGAADGLGYTF. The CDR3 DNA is TGTGCCAGCAGTGAACCCCAGACAGGGGCCGCCGACGGTCTTGGCTACACCTTC.

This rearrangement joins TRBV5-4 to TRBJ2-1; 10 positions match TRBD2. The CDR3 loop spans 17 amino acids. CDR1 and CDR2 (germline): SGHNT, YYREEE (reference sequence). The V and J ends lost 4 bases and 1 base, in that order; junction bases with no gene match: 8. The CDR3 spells CASSGAGGPGSYNEQFF. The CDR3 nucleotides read TGTGCCAGCAGCGGAGCGGGGGGGCCGGGGTCCTACAATGAGCAGTTCTTC.

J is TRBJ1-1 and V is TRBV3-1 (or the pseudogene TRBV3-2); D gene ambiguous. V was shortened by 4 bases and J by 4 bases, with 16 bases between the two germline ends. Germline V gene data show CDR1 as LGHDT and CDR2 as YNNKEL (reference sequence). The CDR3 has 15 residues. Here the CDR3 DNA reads TGTGCCAGCAGCCCCTCGGAGGGAGTTAGCACTGAAGCTTTCTTT. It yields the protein CASSPSEGVSTEAFF.

CDR3 protein: CASSSPGGFTEAFF. DNA of the CDR3: TGTGCCAGCAGCTCCCCGGGGGGCTTCACTGAAGCTTTCTTT. This chain links TRBV5-6 with TRBJ1-1, with D tentatively TRBD1 (6 bases). The CDR3 is 14 amino acids. Per the germline V gene, CDR1 is SGHDT and CDR2 is YYEEEE. Trimming left V 3 bases short and J 4 bases short, with 13 bases between.

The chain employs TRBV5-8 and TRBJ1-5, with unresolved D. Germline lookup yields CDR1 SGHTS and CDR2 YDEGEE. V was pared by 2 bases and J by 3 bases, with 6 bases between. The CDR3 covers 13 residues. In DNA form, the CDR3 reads TGTGCCAGCAGCTTAGTGGCCAATCAGCCCCAGCATTTT. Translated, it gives CASSLVANQPQHF.

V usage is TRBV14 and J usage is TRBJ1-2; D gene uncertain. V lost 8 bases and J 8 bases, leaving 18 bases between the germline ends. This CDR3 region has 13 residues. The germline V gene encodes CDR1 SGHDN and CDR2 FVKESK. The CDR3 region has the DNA TGTGCCAGCGACGGGGTGAGAGGGCACGGCTACACCTTC. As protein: CASDGVRGHGYTF.

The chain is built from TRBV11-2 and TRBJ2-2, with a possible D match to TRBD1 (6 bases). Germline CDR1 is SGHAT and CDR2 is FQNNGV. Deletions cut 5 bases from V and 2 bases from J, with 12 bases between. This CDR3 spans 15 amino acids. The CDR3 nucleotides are TGTGCCAGCAGCCCGGGACAACTCAACACCGGGGAGCTGTTTTTT. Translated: CASSPGQLNTGELFF.

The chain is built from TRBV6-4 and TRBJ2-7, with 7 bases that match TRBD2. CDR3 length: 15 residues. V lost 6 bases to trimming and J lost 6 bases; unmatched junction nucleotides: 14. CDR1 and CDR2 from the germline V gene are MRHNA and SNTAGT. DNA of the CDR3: TGTGCCAGCAGACCCCCGGGGAGGGAGGTATGCGAGCAGTACTTC. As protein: CASRPPGREVCEQYF.

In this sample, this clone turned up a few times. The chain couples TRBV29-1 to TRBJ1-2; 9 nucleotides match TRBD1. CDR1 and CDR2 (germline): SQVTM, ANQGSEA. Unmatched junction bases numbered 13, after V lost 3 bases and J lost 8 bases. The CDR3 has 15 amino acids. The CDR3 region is CSVDPPQGAHFGYTF. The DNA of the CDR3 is TGCAGCGTTGATCCCCCACAGGGGGCGCATTTCGGCTACACCTTC.

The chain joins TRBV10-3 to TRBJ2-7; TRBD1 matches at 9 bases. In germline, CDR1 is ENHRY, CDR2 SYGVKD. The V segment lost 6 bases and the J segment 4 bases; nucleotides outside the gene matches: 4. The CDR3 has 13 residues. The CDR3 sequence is CAISQGQGYEQYF. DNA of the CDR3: TGTGCCATCAGCCAGGGACAGGGTTACGAGCAGTACTTC.